These 25 T cell receptor beta chains originate from one sample sequenced in a study of shared clonotypes between healthy human individuals. Clones were sequenced by immunoSEQ multiplex PCR, and TCRdb holds only the in-frame ones, with some missing. The data show about 1.5 million clones, around 98% seen once. The specimen was naive CD4+ T cells sorted from blood. Subset in this sample: CD45RA+ positively selected. The receptors derive from a man aged 30-40 years in good health.

This clone was recorded once. The chain joins TRBV6-5 to TRBJ1-2; D is unresolved. Looked up from germline, CDR1 is MNHEY and CDR2 is SVGAGI. The CDR3 totals 12 residues. V was trimmed by 7 bases and J by 6 bases, leaving 12 bases between them. CDR3 nucleotides: TGTGCCAGCACCCGGGCCGGGGATGGCTACACCTTC. It specifies CASTRAGDGYTF.

The chain carries TRBV7-9 and TRBJ2-1, with a weak D call TRBD2 (5 bases). Trimming cost V 7 bases and J 6 bases, with 19 bases left between them. From germline, CDR1 is SEHNR and CDR2 FQNEAQ (reference sequence). The CDR3 extends over 15 amino acids. CDR3 residues: CASNALGLPINEQFF. Here the CDR3 DNA reads TGTGCCAGCAATGCCCTAGGACTCCCCATCAATGAGCAGTTCTTC. Looking up the rest from reference TRBV7-9 and TRBJ2-1 gives the full variable domain: DTGVSQNPRHKITKRGQNVTFRCDPISEHNRLYWYRQTLGQGPEFLTYFQNEAQLEKSRLLSDRFSAERPKGSFSTLEIQRTEQGDSAMYLCASNALGLPINEQFFGPGTRLTVL.

V gene TRBV30 combines with J gene TRBJ2-2; D unresolved. Germline-derived CDR1 and CDR2 are GTSNPN and SVGIG (reference sequence). CDR3 length equals 11 residues. Trimming pared 3 bases from V and 8 bases from J, leaving 7 bases between. CDR3 DNA: TGTGCCTGGAGGGTGGGGGGGGAGCTGTTTTTT. Residues: CAWRVGGELFF.

V usage is TRBV7-9 and J usage is TRBJ2-5; TRBD2 agrees at 11 bases. CDR1 is SEHNR, CDR2 FQNEAQ, per germline (reference sequence). The CDR3 consists of 16 residues. V lost 7 bases to trimming and J lost 4 bases; unmatched junction nucleotides: 11. CDR3 loop: CASTYGTSGSGETQYF. In nucleotides, the CDR3 is TGTGCCAGCACCTATGGTACTAGCGGGAGTGGAGAGACCCAGTACTTC.

The J gene is TRBJ1-5, the V gene TRBV2; a possible D gene is TRBD1 (5 bases). The CDR3 covers 16 residues. V gave up 6 bases and J gave up 0 bases, with 15 bases separating them. Per germline, CDR1 SNHLY and CDR2 FYNNEI. CDR3 nucleotide sequence: TGTGCCAGCAGCTATAGGACACTTTCTAGCAATCAGCCCCAGCATTTT. Translating gives CASSYRTLSSNQPQHF.

The gene calls are TRBV30 and TRBJ1-1; D is perhaps TRBD1 (5 bases). The CDR3 sequence is 11 residues long. Germline V CDR1 and CDR2: GTSNPN, SVGIG (reference sequence). V lost 4 bases, J lost 5 bases, and 8 bases lay in between. The DNA of the CDR3 is TGTGCCTGGACATGGGGGACTGAAGCTTTCTTT. Its translation is CAWTWGTEAFF.

V usage is TRBV19 and J usage is TRBJ2-3; 9 positions agree with TRBD1. CDR1 and CDR2 from the germline V gene are LNHDA and SQIVND (reference sequence). Trimming at V came to 6 bases and at J to 2 bases, leaving 6 bases not matched to a gene. This CDR3 is 15 amino acids long. The CDR3 protein is CASRRQGVTTDTQYF. CDR3 coding DNA: TGTGCCAGTAGAAGACAGGGGGTTACCACAGATACGCAGTATTTT.

This clone was found once. This chain joins TRBV10-2 and TRBJ2-6; a weak D match, TRBD1 (7 bases). Germline CDR1 reads WSHSY; CDR2 reads SAAADI. The CDR3 is 16 residues long. Trimming shortened V by 5 bases and J by 3 bases, and 14 bases separated the two germline ends. The CDR3 DNA is TGCGCCAGCAGTATAAACAGGGGAGGTGGGGCCAACGTCCTGACTTTC. The encoded protein is CASSINRGGGANVLTF.

The rearrangement uses TRBV7-8 and TRBJ2-7, with 12 bases fitting TRBD2. The CDR3 length is 19 residues. V lost 1 base to trimming and J lost 0 bases; unmatched junction nucleotides: 10. The germline V gene encodes CDR1 SGHVS and CDR2 FQNEAQ. As DNA, the CDR3 is TGTGCCAGCAGCTTAGGGGCTAGCGGGAGGGCCTCTCACTCCTACGAGCAGTACTTC. Residues: CASSLGASGRASHSYEQYF.

J is TRBJ2-1 and V is TRBV6-6; D call uncertain. V lost 4 bases and J lost 12, with 13 bases in between. In germline, CDR1 is MNHNY, CDR2 SVGAGI (reference sequence). CDR3 length equals 12 residues. The CDR3 protein is CASSFSRSRQFF. CDR3 nucleotides: TGTGCCAGCAGTTTCTCAAGATCGCGGCAGTTCTTC.

The chain employs TRBV7-9 and TRBJ2-7, with 15 bases aligning to TRBD2. The CDR3 contains 17 residues. Per germline, CDR1 SEHNR and CDR2 FQNEAQ (reference sequence). J gave up 5 bases and V 1 base, and 6 bases lay outside the gene matches. The CDR3 protein is CASSLGGLAGGYDEQYF. Here the CDR3 DNA reads TGTGCCAGCAGCTTAGGGGGACTAGCGGGAGGTTACGACGAGCAGTACTTC.

This chain joins TRBV15 and TRBJ2-5, with D perhaps TRBD1 (6 bases). V was cut by 5 bases and J by 3 bases, with 16 bases left in between. CDR3 size: 15 residues. Germline-derived CDR1 and CDR2 are LNHNV and YYDKDF (reference sequence). The CDR3 nucleotides are TGTGCCACCAGCGGGTCGGACAGACCTAAAGAGACCCAGTACTTC. As protein: CATSGSDRPKETQYF.

The rearrangement links TRBV7-6 to TRBJ2-1; D is perhaps TRBD2 (5 bases). The CDR3 sequence is 12 residues long. Germline V gene sequence: CDR1 SGHVS, CDR2 FNYEAQ. Trimming took 5 bases from V and 5 from J, leaving 7 bases between them. Here the CDR3 DNA reads TGTGCCAGCAGCACTAGGGACAATGAGCAGTTCTTC. Translation gives CASSTRDNEQFF.

The rearrangement uses TRBV4-3 and TRBJ2-7; TRBD1 might be the D (6 bases). Germline lookup yields CDR1 LGHNA and CDR2 YSLEER. Trimming left V 0 bases short and J 0 bases short, with 9 bases between. There are 15 residues in the CDR3. The CDR3 DNA reads as TGCGCCAGCAGCCAAGACCGGACAGCCTCCTACGAGCAGTACTTC. It yields the protein CASSQDRTASYEQYF.

The gene calls are TRBV19 and TRBJ2-7; D is ambiguous. Looked up from germline, CDR1 is LNHDA and CDR2 is SQIVND (reference sequence). CDR3 length: 13 residues. V lost 3 bases and J 5 bases, leaving 11 bases between the germline ends. The CDR3 DNA is TGTGCCAGTAGTATGCAGACCCTACACGAGCAGTACTTC. Residues: CASSMQTLHEQYF. The whole variable domain, filled in from reference TRBV19 and TRBJ2-7, reads DGGITQSPKYLFRKEGQNVTLSCEQNLNHDAMYWYRQDPGQGLRLIYYSQIVNDFQKGDIAEGYSVSREKKESFPLTVTSAQKNPTAFYLCASSMQTLHEQYFGPGTRLTVT.

This chain uses TRBV5-6 with TRBJ1-1; TRBD1 matches at 7 bases. The ends lost 3 bases at V and 0 bases at J; junction bases unmatched: 5. CDR1 SGHDT and CDR2 YYEEEE come from the germline V gene. The CDR3 is 15 residues long. CDR3 bases: TGTGCCAGCAGCTGGACGACAGGGTTGAACACTGAAGCTTTCTTT. Its protein is CASSWTTGLNTEAFF.

The chain links TRBV7-8 to TRBJ2-1, with D perhaps matching TRBD2 (6 bases). Germline assignment: CDR1 SGHVS and CDR2 FQNEAQ. The CDR3 has 14 residues. V was trimmed by 1 base and J by 11 bases, leaving 15 bases between them. CDR3 sequence: CASSLEVAAGKQFF. As DNA, the CDR3 is TGTGCCAGCAGCTTAGAGGTCGCGGCGGGAAAGCAGTTCTTC. Together with reference TRBV7-8 and TRBJ2-1, the CDR3 gives the full variable domain: GAGVSQSPRYKVAKRGQDVALRCDPISGHVSLFWYQQALGQGPEFLTYFQNEAQLDKSGLPSDRFFAERPEGSVSTLKIQRTQQEDSAVYLCASSLEVAAGKQFFGPGTRLTVL.

V gene TRBV30 combines with J gene TRBJ1-1; D unresolved. CDR3 length: 12 residues. V dropped 1 base and J dropped 7 bases, with 10 bases sitting between them. Germline-derived CDR1 and CDR2 are GTSNPN and SVGIG (reference sequence). CDR3 sequence (DNA): TGTGCCTGGAGTGGAGGCCGCGTTGAAGCTTTCTTT. Its translation is CAWSGGRVEAFF.

This clone was counted once. The chain uses TRBV4-1 and TRBJ1-2, with 9 bases lining up with TRBD1. V lost 3 bases to trimming and J lost 6 bases; unmatched junction nucleotides: 8. The V gene's germline CDR1 is MGHRA and CDR2 YSYEKL. This CDR3 contains 15 residues. The CDR3 region is CASSQDRGFADGYTF. The CDR3 coding sequence is TGCGCCAGCAGCCAGGACAGGGGTTTCGCGGATGGCTACACCTTC.

Only one count was recorded for this clone. This chain uses TRBV28 with TRBJ1-4, with unresolved D. From germline, CDR1 is MDHEN and CDR2 SYDVKM. The V end lost 1 base, the J end lost 3 bases, and 12 bases lay between the germline ends. The CDR3 has 16 amino acids. This chain's CDR3 is CASSLFLSVPNEKLFF. CDR3 DNA sequence: TGTGCCAGCAGTTTATTCTTATCGGTTCCTAATGAAAAACTGTTTTTT. The full variable domain, with the rest looked up from reference TRBV28 and TRBJ1-4, is DVKVTQSSRYLVKRTGEKVFLECVQDMDHENMFWYRQDPGLGLRLIYFSYDVKMKEKGDIPEGYSVSREKKERFSLILESASTNQTSMYLCASSLFLSVPNEKLFFGSGTQLSVL.

The chain has TRBV28 and TRBJ1-5; 9 nucleotides match TRBD1. Trimming cost V 6 bases and J 3 bases; bases outside gene matches: 6. The CDR3 consists of 15 residues. Germline V gives CDR1 MDHEN, CDR2 SYDVKM. Here the CDR3 DNA reads TGTGCCAGCAGATATGGGACAGGGTACAATCAGCCCCAGCATTTT. This sequence encodes CASRYGTGYNQPQHF.

The V call is TRBV9, the J call TRBJ2-3; 7 bases are a match to TRBD2. The CDR3 contains 16 residues. The germline CDR1 and CDR2 sequences are SGDLS and YYNGEE. With V trimmed by 0 bases and J by 3 bases, 7 bases remained unmatched. Written as DNA, the CDR3 is TGTGCCAGCAGCGTAGGTGCGGGAGATGGTACAGATACGCAGTATTTT. It is translated as CASSVGAGDGTDTQYF. Using reference TRBV9 and TRBJ2-3 for the parts outside the CDR3, the full variable domain is DSGVTQTPKHLITATGQRVTLRCSPRSGDLSVYWYQQSLDQGLQFLIQYYNGEERAKGNILERFSAQQFPDLHSELNLSSLELGDSALYFCASSVGAGDGTDTQYFGPGTRLTVL.

Remarks on this clone: At the DNA level, this CDR3 is encoded by other sequences in the same sample as well. This chain uses TRBV11-2 with TRBJ2-2; D call uncertain. The CDR3 has 13 residues. The V end was cut by 5 bases, the J end by 4 bases, with 8 bases between. The germline CDR1 and CDR2 sequences are SGHAT and FQNNGV. The CDR3 loop is CASSLDGTGELFF. The CDR3 DNA is TGTGCCAGCAGCCTTGACGGCACCGGGGAGCTGTTTTTT.

The gene calls are TRBV29-1 and TRBJ2-7, with 8 bases lining up with TRBD2. J gave up 3 bases and V 7 bases, and 8 bases lay outside the gene matches. The CDR3 runs to 13 residues. Looked up from germline, CDR1 is SQVTM and CDR2 is ANQGSEA. In nucleotides, the CDR3 is TGCAGCGCTAGAGCGGGAGCAAACTACGAGCAGTACTTC. Its translation: CSARAGANYEQYF.

This chain links TRBV27 with TRBJ2-1; 10 bases align to TRBD2. CDR3 length equals 19 residues. J lost 8 bases, V lost 6 bases, and 22 bases had no gene match. Germline V gives CDR1 MNHEY, CDR2 SMNVEV (reference sequence). The CDR3 DNA follows: TGTGCCAGCAGAACCGGCTGGGCTAGCGGGAGATCGGGGCGTGATGAGCAGTTCTTC. Protein sequence: CASRTGWASGRSGRDEQFF.